Listed here are 19 T cell receptor beta chains from one sample, sequenced in a study of blood T cell repertoires in COVID-19. Assay: immunoSEQ multiplex PCR; the TCRdb copy retains only in-frame clones and omits some. The table has some 200,000 clones, nearly 85% seen once. The sequenced sample consisted of peripheral blood. These receptors were collected from a woman in her twenties or thirties with COVID-19, enrolled during active disease.

The chain links TRBV19 to TRBJ1-3, with 7 bases fitting TRBD1. Losses at the gene ends were 5 bases for V and 2 bases for J; bases not matched to a gene: 6. The CDR3 runs 15 residues. Germline CDR1 is LNHDA and CDR2 is SQIVND (reference sequence). Written as DNA, the CDR3 is TGTGCCAGTAGTCTTACAGGGGCCCCTGGAAACACCATATATTTT. This sequence encodes CASSLTGAPGNTIYF.

The chain links TRBV19 to TRBJ1-1; D gene ambiguous. With 6 bases removed from V and 5 bases from J, the gap between germline ends came to 25 bases. The CDR3 is 17 amino acids. Germline loops: CDR1 LNHDA, CDR2 SQIVND (reference sequence). CDR3 sequence reads: CASSISSGLFSRTEAFF. The DNA of the CDR3 is TGTGCCAGTAGCATATCCAGTGGGTTGTTTTCGAGGACTGAAGCTTTCTTT.

This sequence joins TRBV7-2 and TRBJ2-5; 9 nucleotides line up with TRBD1. CDR3 length equals 18 residues. V lost 1 base and J lost 0; bases outside the gene matches: 9. The germline CDR1 and CDR2 sequences are SGHTA and FQGNSA. Here the CDR3 reads CASSLGLIGQGYQETQYF. The CDR3 bases are TGTGCCAGCAGCTTAGGCCTTATAGGACAGGGGTACCAAGAGACCCAGTACTTC.

This chain connects TRBV7-2 to TRBJ2-5, with D tentatively TRBD2 (5 bases). Germline V gene data show CDR1 as SGHTA and CDR2 as FQGNSA. The V gene lost 2 bases and the J gene lost 5 bases, with 12 bases spanning the gap. The CDR3 has 14 residues. CDR3 DNA: TGTGCCAGCAGCTTATCAACGGGATGGGAGACCCAGTACTTC. It specifies CASSLSTGWETQYF.

The genes are TRBV18 and TRBJ1-1; TRBD1 matches 8 bases. Germline trimming cut 6 bases from V and 6 bases from J; bases unmatched to any gene: 6. This CDR3 spans 13 amino acids. Germline CDR1 reads KGHSH; CDR2 reads LQKENI. The CDR3 spells CASSLDRVSEAFF. The DNA of the CDR3 is TGTGCCAGCTCCCTGGACAGGGTCTCTGAAGCTTTCTTT.

This chain uses TRBV18 with TRBJ1-1; 8 bases line up with TRBD1. Looked up from germline, CDR1 is KGHSH and CDR2 is LQKENI. Trimming cost V 1 base and J 0 bases; bases outside gene matches: 1. This CDR3 has 15 amino acids. The CDR3 nucleotides are TGTGCCAGCTCACCACGGACAGGGTTGAACACTGAAGCTTTCTTT. Protein product: CASSPRTGLNTEAFF.

This chain uses TRBV30 with TRBJ2-7; 8 bases are shared with TRBD1. The CDR3 runs 11 residues. CDR1 and CDR2 from the germline V gene are GTSNPN and SVGIG (reference sequence). The V segment lost 5 bases and the J segment 9 bases; nucleotides outside the gene matches: 6. The CDR3: CAWSGQGGQYF. CDR3 coding DNA: TGTGCCTGGTCTGGACAGGGAGGGCAGTACTTC.

Only a few counts were recorded for this clone. The chain links TRBV18 to TRBJ2-7, with a tentative D call TRBD2 (6 bases). Trimming removed 0 bases from V and 5 bases from J, with 14 bases in between. Germline V lookup: CDR1 KGHSH, CDR2 LQKENI. CDR3 length: 15 amino acids. DNA of the CDR3: TGTGCCAGCTCACCACCTGCGGGACCCGTCCACGAGCAGTACTTC. Residues: CASSPPAGPVHEQYF.

This chain connects TRBV6-1 to TRBJ2-7; perhaps TRBD1 as D (5 bases). The CDR3 consists of 12 residues. CDR1 is MNHNS and CDR2 is SASEGT in the germline V gene. The V gene lost 3 bases and the J gene lost 2 bases, with 5 bases spanning the gap. This chain's CDR3 is CASSEGPYEQYF. Here the CDR3 DNA reads TGTGCCAGCAGTGAGGGGCCCTACGAGCAGTACTTC.

The V gene is TRBV5-4, the J gene TRBJ2-5; the match to TRBD2 covers 8 bases. Trimming cost V 0 bases and J 5 bases; bases outside gene matches: 9. Per germline, CDR1 SGHNT and CDR2 YYREEE (reference sequence). This CDR3 spans 16 amino acids. Here the CDR3 DNA reads TGTGCCAGCAGCTTGGTTCTAGCGGGCTCAGCCGAGACCCAGTACTTC. Translated: CASSLVLAGSAETQYF.

This chain connects TRBV4-1 to TRBJ1-3, with 8 bases matching TRBD1. Germline CDR1 reads MGHRA; CDR2 reads YSYEKL. V shed 2 bases and J 4 bases; nucleotides not matched to a gene: 13. The CDR3 consists of 18 residues. The CDR3 region has the DNA TGCGCCAGCAGCCAATTACCCCCGCGGACAGGGCTCGGAAACACCATATATTTT. This encodes CASSQLPPRTGLGNTIYF.

The V call is TRBV25-1, the J call TRBJ2-5; 11 bases align to TRBD2. J gave up 8 bases and V 4 bases, and 9 bases lay outside the gene matches. CDR1 is MGHDK, CDR2 SYGVNS, per germline. The CDR3 runs to 15 residues. CDR3 sequence (DNA): TGTGCCAGCAGTGCCCAACTAGCGGGAGAGCTAACCCAGTACTTC. Its protein is CASSAQLAGELTQYF.

The CDR3 coding sequence is TGTGCCAGCAGCTGGGACAGGGGGCCAACTGAAGCTTTCTTT. This sequence encodes CASSWDRGPTEAFF. The gene calls are TRBV5-4 and TRBJ1-1, with 12 bases that match TRBD1. CDR1 and CDR2 (germline): SGHNT, YYREEE (reference sequence). V was clipped by 3 bases and J by 5 bases; unmatched bases: 2. CDR3 length: 14 residues. The full variable domain, rest sourced from reference TRBV5-4 and TRBJ1-1, is ETGVTQSPTHLIKTRGQQVTLRCSSQSGHNTVSWYQQALGQGPQFIFQYYREEENGRGNFPPRFSGLQFPNYSSELNVNALELDDSALYLCASSWDRGPTEAFFGQGTRLTVV.

V usage is TRBV7-9 and J usage is TRBJ2-3; 14 bases agree with TRBD2. Losses at the gene ends were 4 bases for V and 6 bases for J; bases not matched to a gene: 12. CDR1 is SEHNR and CDR2 is FQNEAQ in the germline V gene (reference sequence). CDR3 length equals 18 residues. Written as DNA, the CDR3 is TGTGCCAGCAGCTCGCTCAGACTAGCGGGGGGGCGGTCGGATACGCAGTATTTT. It specifies CASSSLRLAGGRSDTQYF. Using reference TRBV7-9 and TRBJ2-3 for the parts outside the CDR3, the full variable domain is DTGVSQNPRHKITKRGQNVTFRCDPISEHNRLYWYRQTLGQGPEFLTYFQNEAQLEKSRLLSDRFSAERPKGSFSTLEIQRTEQGDSAMYLCASSSLRLAGGRSDTQYFGPGTRLTVL.

The chain carries TRBV6-2 or TRBV6-3 and TRBJ2-7; 14 bases map to TRBD2. Germline loops: CDR1 MNHEY, CDR2 SVGEGT. The CDR3 extends over 19 amino acids. V shed 5 bases, J shed 3 bases, and the junction held 15 bases outside the gene matches. CDR3 residues: CASSVPPTGLAGVFYEQYF. CDR3 coding DNA: TGTGCCAGCAGTGTCCCGCCTACGGGACTAGCGGGAGTATTCTACGAGCAGTACTTC.

The V call is TRBV6-5, the J call TRBJ1-1; D call uncertain. This CDR3 spans 14 amino acids. Germline V gene data show CDR1 as MNHEY and CDR2 as SVGAGI. V lost 7 bases, J lost 0 bases, and 12 bases lay in between. CDR3 in DNA: TGTGCCAGCAAAACAGCTATCATGAACACTGAAGCTTTCTTT. Its protein product is CASKTAIMNTEAFF.

This chain links TRBV19 with TRBJ1-5, with a weak D call TRBD1 (5 bases). The CDR3 length is 15 residues. Germline loops: CDR1 LNHDA, CDR2 SQIVND (reference sequence). V lost 5 bases, J lost 5 bases, and 16 bases lay in between. This chain's CDR3 is CASSVVQAGDQPQHF. CDR3 nucleotides: TGTGCCAGTAGTGTGGTCCAGGCGGGGGATCAGCCCCAGCATTTT.

V and J are TRBV6-5 and TRBJ2-6; 8 bases agree with TRBD1. CDR3 size: 15 residues. The V gene's germline CDR1 is MNHEY and CDR2 SVGAGI. V lost 8 bases to trimming and J lost 3 bases; unmatched junction nucleotides: 6. This chain's CDR3 is CASDYRGSGANVLTF. The CDR3 region has the DNA TGTGCCAGCGATTACAGGGGGAGTGGGGCCAACGTCCTGACTTTC.

A few counts support this clone. This rearrangement joins TRBV19 to TRBJ1-5; 10 bases fit TRBD1. Germline V lookup: CDR1 LNHDA, CDR2 SQIVND (reference sequence). The CDR3 spans 14 residues. The junction had 6 bases not matched to a gene; V was cut back by 9 bases and J by 4 bases. Here the CDR3 DNA reads TGTGCCAGCCGCCGGGACAGGGGTAATCAGCCCCAGCATTTT. It encodes CASRRDRGNQPQHF.